Reported below is one TCR beta chain. Its antigen is as yet unknown. Germline CDR1 reads LGHNA; CDR2 reads YNFKEQ. The CDR3 has 18 residues. Trimming cost V 0 bases and J 3 bases, with 18 bases left between them. These data are taken from a study of OX40 agonist ivuxolimab in advanced cancers. Across the study: Clinicians treated patients with ivuxolimab, an agonistic anti-OX40 (CD134) antibody.

Study observations and caveats: In a subset of nonresponders, normalized T-cell clonal expansion was also low. What antigens the expanded peripheral T cells recognized was never established.

Libraries were prepared by immunoSEQ multiplex PCR; TCRdb keeps only in-frame clonotypes and omits some of them. The table shows about 76,000 clones, with less than 90% occurring only once. Material: CD4+ or CD8+ T cells sorted from blood, obtained in a trial of the OX40 agonist ivuxolimab. This receptor was taken from an adult with an advanced solid tumor such as melanoma, head and neck, liver or kidney cancer. The chain is built from TRBV4-2 and TRBJ2-1, with D possibly being TRBD2 (5 bases). CDR3 protein: CASSQEEVVAGVYNEQFF. As DNA, the CDR3 is TGTGCCAGCAGCCAAGAGGAGGTGGTCGCGGGTGTCTACAATGAGCAGTTCTTC.